The TCR beta chain under discussion was sequenced for a study of early T cells in non-severe SARS-CoV-2 infection. Across the whole study: Sequencing was performed on bulk RNA from unsorted whole blood, leaving chains unpaired.

The TCR library protocol was used to attach unique molecular identifiers. These identifiers were attached to individual cDNA molecules. TCRdb ran MiXCR on the 5' RACE reads and lists one entry per CDR3 protein. The sample records tens of thousands of distinct CDR3 sequences, 12% to 15% being singletons. This clonotype was picked up a small number of times. The antigen remains unidentified. Study results and limitations: Sequences matched to VDJdb favored anti-spike CD8 responses, while private and CD4 specificities were missed.

Germline loops: CDR1 LGHDT, CDR2 YNNKEL (reference sequence). The CDR3 contains 14 residues. V lost 4 bases to trimming and J lost 5 bases, with 15 bases between them. The rearrangement joins TRBV3-1 to TRBJ2-7; possible D gene TRBD2, 7 bases. Sequencing used whole blood. This receptor was taken from an adult who was a healthcare worker with PCR-confirmed SARS-CoV-2 infection or an uninfected control (not recorded which). The CDR3 DNA reads TGTGCCAGCAGCCCCCTAACAGGGAGGGACGAGCAGTACTTC. This sequence encodes CASSPLTGRDEQYF.